A single sample gave rise to the 20 T cell receptor beta chains below, sequenced in a study of T cell changes during pregnancy in multiple sclerosis. Here immunoSEQ multiplex PCR was the method, and the copy in TCRdb shows in-frame clones only, minus some. Of over 30,000 clones listed, 80% to 95% are singletons. Material for sequencing was PBMCs (not recorded whether the cells were cultured). The receptors come from a female donor with multiple sclerosis, enrolled in a pregnancy study.

The chain joins TRBV6-6 to TRBJ2-1; 9 bases match TRBD1. There are 14 residues in the CDR3. V lost 7 bases and J lost 3; bases outside the gene matches: 4. Germline assignment: CDR1 MNHNY and CDR2 SVGAGI (reference sequence). CDR3 DNA sequence: TGTGCCAGCATCGGGACAGGGTTCTACAATGAGCAGTTCTTC. Translating gives CASIGTGFYNEQFF.

The V call is TRBV11-2, the J call TRBJ2-1; TRBD1 matches at 7 bases. Unmatched junction bases numbered 15, after V lost 7 bases and J lost 12 bases. Germline loops: CDR1 SGHAT, CDR2 FQNNGV. The CDR3 is 14 residues long. The CDR3 region is CASTPSPQTGVQFF. The CDR3, as DNA: TGTGCCAGCACCCCCAGTCCCCAAACAGGGGTGCAGTTCTTC. Complete variable domain (other parts from reference TRBV11-2 and TRBJ2-1): EAGVAQSPRYKIIEKRQSVAFWCNPISGHATLYWYQQILGQGPKLLIQFQNNGVVDDSQLPKDRFSAERLKGVDSTLKIQPAKLEDSAVYLCASTPSPQTGVQFFGPGTRLTVL.

The chain joins TRBV6-1 to TRBJ2-3, with TRBD2 as a possible D gene (6 bases). CDR1 and CDR2 (germline): MNHNS, SASEGT. The CDR3 runs 12 residues. V dropped 10 bases and J dropped 3 bases, with 11 bases sitting between them. The CDR3 DNA sequence: TGTGCCACCCTCGGGGGAACAGATACGCAGTATTTT. Residues: CATLGGTDTQYF.

The V gene is TRBV5-1, the J gene TRBJ1-1, with D possibly being TRBD1 (6 bases). Trimming took 2 bases from V and 5 from J, leaving 13 bases between them. CDR1 is SGHRS, CDR2 YFSETQ, per germline. This CDR3 has 14 amino acids. The CDR3 reads CASSFGTPGTEAFF. The CDR3 bases are TGCGCCAGCAGCTTTGGGACACCTGGGACTGAAGCTTTCTTT.

The chain is built from TRBV19 and TRBJ1-1, with 8 bases fitting TRBD1. The CDR3 has 17 residues. J was trimmed by 1 base and V by 5 bases; bases with no gene match: 12. CDR1 is LNHDA and CDR2 is SQIVND in the germline V gene (reference sequence). The CDR3 DNA reads as TGTGCCAGTAGTCCCGAGACAGGGGAAGGGGGGAACACTGAAGCTTTCTTT. It yields the protein CASSPETGEGGNTEAFF.

The rearrangement uses TRBV13 and TRBJ2-7, with 9 bases fitting TRBD1. Germline trimming cut 5 bases from V and 7 bases from J; bases unmatched to any gene: 12. The CDR3 has 15 amino acids. CDR1 PRHDT and CDR2 FYEKMQ come from the germline V gene (reference sequence). The CDR3 nucleotides are TGTGCCAGCAGCGCTCCCGGGACAGGGTCTCGAGAGCAGTACTTC. It encodes CASSAPGTGSREQYF. Using reference TRBV13 and TRBJ2-7 for the parts outside the CDR3, the full variable domain is AAGVIQSPRHLIKEKRETATLKCYPIPRHDTVYWYQQGPGQDPQFLISFYEKMQSDKGSIPDRFSAQQFSDYHSELNMSSLELGDSALYFCASSAPGTGSREQYFGPGTRLTVT.

The genes are TRBV4-3 and TRBJ2-7, with 12 bases matching TRBD1. Germline values: CDR1 LGHNA, CDR2 YSLEER. CDR3 length: 16 amino acids. J lost 5 bases, V lost 0 bases, and 5 bases had no gene match. The CDR3 coding sequence is TGCGCCAGCAGCCAAGAACTAGGGACAGGGGGCCACGAGCAGTACTTC. Amino acids: CASSQELGTGGHEQYF.

The chain joins TRBV5-1 to TRBJ2-2; D possibly corresponds to TRBD1 (6 bases). Germline-derived CDR1 and CDR2 are SGHRS and YFSETQ. The length of the CDR3 is 14 residues. Trimming stripped 0 bases from V and 8 bases from J, with 11 bases between. DNA for the CDR3: TGCGCCAGCAGCTTGGTAGGGGGACGTGGGGAGCTGTTTTTT. Translating gives CASSLVGGRGELFF.

The chain uses TRBV29-1 and TRBJ1-4; D might be TRBD1 (5 bases). CDR3 length: 19 amino acids. Trimming shortened V by 1 base and J by 2 bases, and 23 bases separated the two germline ends. The germline gives CDR1 SQVTM, CDR2 ANQGSEA. The CDR3: CSVEAHPGGGPGTNEKLFF. The CDR3 region has the DNA TGCAGCGTTGAAGCCCACCCCGGGGGTGGGCCAGGGACTAATGAAAAACTGTTTTTT.

The V call is TRBV7-8, the J call TRBJ2-4, with TRBD2 identical over 16 bases. The CDR3 totals 20 residues. Germline V gene lookup returns CDR1 SGHVS and CDR2 FQNEAQ. Germline trimming cut 1 base from V and 0 bases from J; bases unmatched to any gene: 6. The CDR3: CASSLEGTSGRGIAKNIQYF. The CDR3, as DNA: TGTGCCAGCAGCTTAGAAGGGACTAGCGGGAGGGGCATAGCCAAAAACATTCAGTACTTC.

The V gene is TRBV7-3, the J gene TRBJ2-6; tentatively, D is TRBD1 (6 bases). V was cut by 4 bases and J by 4 bases, with 11 bases left in between. The CDR3 has 15 residues. Germline loops: CDR1 SGHTA, CDR2 FQGTGA. In nucleotides, the CDR3 is TGTGCCAGCAGCTCGATGGGGGCAGGGGCCAACGTCCTGACTTTC. Translating it yields CASSSMGAGANVLTF.

The chain is built from TRBV6-1 and TRBJ1-5, with unresolved D. The CDR3 is 13 amino acids. Germline CDR1 reads MNHNS; CDR2 reads SASEGT. V lost 2 bases and J lost 3, with 5 bases in between. In nucleotides, the CDR3 is TGTGCCAGCAGTGAACATGTCAATCAGCCCCAGCATTTT. Its translation: CASSEHVNQPQHF.

This chain uses TRBV4-1 with TRBJ2-3, with D possibly matching TRBD2 (5 bases). The CDR3 spans 16 residues. Per germline, CDR1 MGHRA and CDR2 YSYEKL. V was shortened by 1 base and J by 2 bases, with 13 bases between the two germline ends. Here the CDR3 reads CASSQARAGNTDTQYF. The CDR3 region has the DNA TGCGCCAGCAGCCAAGCTCGGGCGGGTAACACAGATACGCAGTATTTT.

The chain has TRBV5-1 and TRBJ2-5; 12 bases fit TRBD2. Trimming cost V 2 bases and J 5 bases; bases outside gene matches: 7. Germline V CDR1 and CDR2: SGHRS, YFSETQ. The CDR3 spans 16 residues. The CDR3 DNA sequence: TGCGCCAGCAGCTTCGGACTAGCGGGGCGGAGGGAGACCCAGTACTTC. Translating it yields CASSFGLAGRRETQYF.

The V and J genes are TRBV5-4 and TRBJ2-3, with 9 bases aligning to TRBD2. Germline CDR1 reads SGHNT; CDR2 reads YYREEE (reference sequence). The CDR3 has 14 amino acids. The trim removed 2 bases at V and 6 bases at J, leaving 4 bases unmatched. CDR3 sequence: CASSFSGSWDTQYF. The CDR3 DNA sequence: TGTGCCAGCAGCTTTAGCGGGAGCTGGGATACGCAGTATTTT.

The genes are TRBV13 and TRBJ1-3; D not resolved. The CDR3 length is 14 residues. V gave up 2 bases and J gave up 2 bases, with 7 bases separating them. Germline loops: CDR1 PRHDT, CDR2 FYEKMQ (reference sequence). The CDR3 DNA reads TGTGCCAGCAGCTTATGGGAAACTGGAAACACCATATATTTT. It is translated as CASSLWETGNTIYF.

The gene calls are TRBV12-5 and TRBJ1-2; TRBD1 matches 7 bases. The V segment lost 5 bases and the J segment 7 bases; nucleotides outside the gene matches: 4. Germline V gene sequence: CDR1 LGHNT, CDR2 FRNRAP. CDR3 length: 12 amino acids. The CDR3 loop reads CASGEGASGYTF. The CDR3 nucleotides read TGTGCTAGTGGTGAGGGGGCGTCTGGCTACACCTTC.

V gene TRBV30 combines with J gene TRBJ1-5, with 11 nucleotides matching TRBD1. Germline values: CDR1 GTSNPN, CDR2 SVGIG (reference sequence). The CDR3 covers 16 residues. Trimming at V came to 4 bases and at J to 3 bases, leaving 8 bases not matched to a gene. This CDR3 is CAWTLTGQGDNQPQHF. DNA of the CDR3: TGTGCCTGGACCCTTACGGGACAGGGGGACAATCAGCCCCAGCATTTT.

The rearrangement links TRBV7-6 to TRBJ1-2; a possible D gene is TRBD1 (6 bases). Germline CDR1 is SGHVS and CDR2 is FNYEAQ. The CDR3 contains 16 residues. Trimming took off 5 bases at V and 2 bases at J, with 18 bases between the two ends. The CDR3 region is CASSPTTTGTNYGYTF. CDR3 coding DNA: TGTGCCAGCAGCCCCACCACGACAGGAACCAACTATGGCTACACCTTC.

This chain connects TRBV29-1 to TRBJ2-2; D is undetermined. The CDR3 runs 11 residues. Trimming cost V 5 bases and J 2 bases, with 3 bases left between them. CDR1 is SQVTM and CDR2 is ANQGSEA in the germline V gene. The CDR3 protein is CSVLNTGELFF. CDR3 bases: TGCAGCGTTCTTAACACCGGGGAGCTGTTTTTT.